A single sample is the source of the 19 T cell receptor beta chains below, sequenced in a study of blood T cells in healthy people across ages. Primed by a sample-barcoded 5' primer and a J-beta primer mix, a second PCR proceeded for 7 to 11 cycles. TCRdb reanalysed the 5' RACE reads using MiXCR and keeps one entry per CDR3 protein. The table includes 550,000 to 800,000 distinct CDR3 sequences, around 32% detected once. The sequenced sample was blood. Receptors were obtained from an elderly woman in good health.

The chain couples TRBV4-1 to TRBJ1-4; D might be TRBD1 (6 bases). This CDR3 region has 17 residues. Trimming took off 1 base at V and 8 bases at J, with 20 bases between the two ends. Germline V gene lookup returns CDR1 MGHRA and CDR2 YSYEKL. The CDR3 DNA reads as TGCGCCAGCAGCCAAGGAAGAAGCCGGGGGCTGGGGGAAAAACTGTTTTTT. Its translation: CASSQGRSRGLGEKLFF.

Many counts were recorded for this clonotype. V and J are TRBV15 and TRBJ1-4; D might be TRBD1 (5 bases). CDR1 and CDR2 (germline): LNHNV, YYDKDF (reference sequence). Between the trimmed V and J ends, which lost 9 bases and 0 bases, there was a span of 8 bases. The CDR3 contains 13 residues. The CDR3 DNA is TGTGCCACGGGACGGCCAACTAATGAAAAACTGTTTTTT. Translating gives CATGRPTNEKLFF.

This clonotype was seen ten or more times. CDR3 DNA: TGTGCCAGCAGCGAGCAGTATGGCTACACCTTC. This codes for CASSEQYGYTF. The chain joins TRBV9 to TRBJ1-2, with D hard to call. Germline values: CDR1 SGDLS, CDR2 YYNGEE. Trimming cost V 3 bases and J 5 bases, with 5 bases left between them. CDR3 size: 11 residues.

This clonotype was observed a few times. This chain connects TRBV10-2 to TRBJ1-5; D ambiguous. Germline values: CDR1 WSHSY, CDR2 SAAADI. This CDR3 region has 16 residues. With 0 bases removed from V and 7 bases from J, the gap between germline ends came to 16 bases. CDR3 DNA: TGCGCCAGCAGTGAGTCGGCACCCCAGGCTGGACAGCCCCAGCATTTT. It encodes CASSESAPQAGQPQHF.

This clonotype was counted a few times. The chain links TRBV5-4 to TRBJ1-6; D is possibly TRBD1 (5 bases). CDR1 is SGHNT, CDR2 YYREEE, per germline (reference sequence). The CDR3 contains 15 residues. Trimming stripped 1 base from V and 5 bases from J, with 10 bases between. The CDR3 region has the DNA TGTGCCAGCAGCTTGTACAGGACCAATAATTCACCCCTCCACTTT. Translated: CASSLYRTNNSPLHF.

This clonotype was seen at least ten times. This rearrangement joins TRBV7-8 to TRBJ1-2, with D perhaps TRBD1 (5 bases). The germline gives CDR1 SGHVS, CDR2 FQNEAQ. The CDR3 sequence is 13 residues long. V was shortened by 6 bases and J by 7 bases, with 15 bases between the two germline ends. CDR3 DNA sequence: TGTGCCAGCAGAATAGCAGGGTTGGGTGGCTACACCTTC. It translates to CASRIAGLGGYTF.

V and J are TRBV5-5 and TRBJ1-6; the D is unclear. Trimming took 0 bases from V and 8 from J, leaving 6 bases between them. The length of the CDR3 is 13 residues. The germline gives CDR1 SGHKS, CDR2 YYEKEE (reference sequence). In DNA, the CDR3 is TGTGCCAGCAGCTTGGAGAGTTATTCACCCCTCCACTTT. It is translated as CASSLESYSPLHF.

In its sample, this clonotype was seen a few times. The rearrangement links TRBV5-1 to TRBJ2-5; D not certain. Trimming cost V 5 bases and J 6 bases, with 20 bases left between them. The CDR3 has 15 residues. Germline CDR1 reads SGHRS; CDR2 reads YFSETQ. The CDR3 sequence is CASREQQRRAQTQYF. The CDR3 DNA sequence: TGCGCCAGCAGGGAACAACAGAGAAGGGCGCAGACCCAGTACTTC.

The J gene is TRBJ2-6, the V gene TRBV12-2; TRBD2 is the table's D call and was not checked against the DNA. TRBV12-2 is labeled a pseudogene. The CDR3 is 16 amino acids. In DNA, the CDR3 is TGTGCAAGTCGCTTAGCGGGCCCCTCTGAGGCCAACGTCCTGACTTTC. Protein: CASRLAGPSEANVLTF.

This clonotype was observed a handful of times. A read error is possible here, since a much larger clone lies one base away. The gene calls are TRBV20-1 and TRBJ2-7; 7 bases line up with TRBD2. The CDR3 contains 16 residues. V gave up 0 bases and J gave up 2 bases; unmatched junction bases: 10. Germline values: CDR1 DFQATT, CDR2 SNEGSKA (reference sequence). DNA for the CDR3: TGCAGTGCTAGAGATGTGAGGCGGGGGACCACCTACGAGCAGTACTTC. Translation: CSARDVRRGTTYEQYF.

Note on this clonotype: Being one base from a much bigger clone, this may be a read error. In DNA, the CDR3 is TGTGCCAGCAGTTCCGAACAACCAGATGCGCAGTATTTT. Its translation is CASSSEQPDAQYF. The chain has TRBV12-3 or TRBV12-4 and TRBJ2-3, with no clear D. The CDR3 length is 13 residues.

This clonotype was detected only a few times. The chain has TRBV10-3 and TRBJ2-7; D not certain. With 10 bases removed from V and 7 bases from J, the gap between germline ends came to 20 bases. The CDR3 is made up of 13 amino acids. The germline CDR1 and CDR2 sequences are ENHRY and SYGVKD. The CDR3 nucleotides are TGTGCCACCGCCGGTAGTTTTGACCAAGAGCAGTACTTC. It yields the protein CATAGSFDQEQYF.

This clonotype was seen only a few times. This may stem from a read error, because a much larger clone lies one nucleotide away. The rearrangement joins TRBV12-3 or TRBV12-4 to TRBJ2-5, with 9 bases aligning to TRBD1. The CDR3 has 14 amino acids. CDR3 sequence: CAGSFSGQGREQYF. In nucleotides, the CDR3 is TGTGCCGGCAGTTTCTCGGGACAGGGTAGGGAGCAGTACTTC.

In this sample, this clonotype turned up many times. The gene calls are TRBV20-1 and TRBJ1-2, with unresolved D. This CDR3 contains 13 residues. Germline values: CDR1 DFQATT, CDR2 SNEGSKA (reference sequence). The V gene lost 5 bases and the J gene lost 2 bases, with 12 bases spanning the gap. CDR3 region: CSAPQVSNYGYTF. The CDR3 nucleotides read TGCAGTGCTCCTCAGGTTTCCAACTATGGCTACACCTTC.

This clonotype came up a few times. The CDR3 sequence is CSVSPDRDNSPLHF. In nucleotides, the CDR3 is TGCAGTGTCTCCCCGGACAGAGATAATTCACCCCTCCACTTT. The chain recombines TRBV20-1 with TRBJ1-6; D perhaps matches TRBD1 (6 bases). Trimming removed 7 bases from V and 5 bases from J, with 15 bases in between. Germline V gene sequence: CDR1 DFQATT, CDR2 SNEGSKA (reference sequence). CDR3 length: 14 amino acids.

This clonotype is a singleton in its sample. A much larger clone lies a single base off, so this may be a read error. The CDR3 does not close with the conserved phenylalanine or tryptophan, likely indicating a read error. The chain recombines TRBV24-1 with TRBJ1-6, with 7 bases matching TRBD1. Germline V gene lookup returns CDR1 KGHDR and CDR2 SFDVKD. V was clipped by 2 bases and J by 10 bases; unmatched bases: 7. This CDR3 contains 15 residues. The CDR3 is CATSDYRGEGSPLHL. The CDR3 nucleotides read TGTGCCACCAGTGATTACAGGGGAGAAGGATCACCCCTCCACTTG.

The chain couples TRBV30 to TRBJ2-5, with D unclear. Looked up from germline, CDR1 is GTSNPN and CDR2 is SVGIG (reference sequence). V was shortened by 5 bases and J by 0 bases, with 4 bases between the two germline ends. The length of the CDR3 is 11 residues. The DNA for the CDR3 is TGTGCCTGGGTGGACCAAGAGACCCAGTACTTC. This codes for CAWVDQETQYF. Drawing the rest from reference TRBV30 and TRBJ2-5, the complete variable domain is SQTIHQWPATLVQPVGSPLSLECTVEGTSNPNLYWYRQAAGRGLQLLFYSVGIGQISSEVPQNLSASRPQDRQFILSSKKLLLSDSGFYLCAWVDQETQYFGPGTRLLVL.

This sequence joins TRBV14 and TRBJ1-5, with 9 bases fitting TRBD1. Germline CDR1 and CDR2: SGHDN and FVKESK. V lost 3 bases, J lost 3 bases, and 3 bases stayed unmatched. There are 15 residues in the CDR3. CDR3 sequence reads: CASSQGTGPNQPQHF. The CDR3 coding sequence is TGTGCCAGCAGCCAGGGGACAGGGCCCAATCAGCCCCAGCATTTT.

This clonotype was seen only once. This clone may be a read error of a much larger clone one base away. V gene TRBV7-9 combines with J gene TRBJ2-3; tentative D call: TRBD1 (5 bases). The CDR3 has 17 amino acids. Germline CDR1 reads SEHNR; CDR2 reads FQNEAQ (reference sequence). This CDR3 reads CASSPYPRGAGRDTRYF. The DNA of the CDR3 is TGTGCCAGCAGCCCATACCCTAGGGGCGCAGGCCGAGATACGCGGTATTTT.